The sample holds a few counts of the clone carrying this T cell receptor beta chain. The sample is drawn from a study of spatial heterogeneity in lung cancer. TCRdb independently ran MiXCR on the 5' RACE reads; one entry per CDR3 protein. The sample carries 40,000 to 55,000 distinct CDR3 sequences, roughly 15% recorded once. Described time point: sample taken at primary tumor resection. Whole RNA obtained from tumor, nontumor lung or frozen PBMC underwent sequencing without sorting. The V end lost 3 bases, the J end lost 4 bases, and 12 bases lay between the germline ends. This CDR3 region has 14 residues. Germline assignment: CDR1 SEHNR and CDR2 FQNEAQ (reference sequence).

The source of this sequence is a male donor with early-stage non-small cell lung cancer. The specimen was PBMCs, collected at surgery. This rearrangement joins TRBV7-9 to TRBJ1-1; a possible D gene is TRBD1 (5 bases). DNA of the CDR3: TGTGCCAGCAGCTTCCCCCCAGGGACCACTGAAGCTTTCTTT. Its translation: CASSFPPGTTEAFF. Full variable domain (rest looked up from reference TRBV7-9 and TRBJ1-1): DTGVSQNPRHKITKRGQNVTFRCDPISEHNRLYWYRQTLGQGPEFLTYFQNEAQLEKSRLLSDRFSAERPKGSFSTLEIQRTEQGDSAMYLCASSFPPGTTEAFFGQGTRLTVV.